This TCR beta chain was found in a study of shared clonotypes between healthy human individuals. Naivety among CD8 cells was defined by CD45RO negativity and positive CCR7 selection, thereby excluding terminally differentiated effector memory CD45RA+ cells. General study findings and limits: With a handful of donors compared, 4% to 5% of naive CD4 clonotypes were shared.

Sequenced by immunoSEQ multiplex PCR; TCRdb stores in-frame clones only, minus some. The repertoire holds around 2,100,000 clones, with around 96% as singletons. V lost 2 bases and J lost 4, with 11 bases in between. Germline V gives CDR1 LGHNA, CDR2 YNFKEQ. There are 15 residues in the CDR3. Remarks on this clone: Its matching antigen is unknown.

The clonotype comes from a man aged 18 to 29 in good health. What was sequenced was naive CD8+ T cells sorted from blood. The rearrangement uses TRBV4-2 and TRBJ2-2; no clear D gene. CDR3 loop: CASSQLTYPTGELFF. CDR3 nucleotide sequence: TGTGCCAGCAGCCAACTGACATACCCCACCGGGGAGCTGTTTTTT.